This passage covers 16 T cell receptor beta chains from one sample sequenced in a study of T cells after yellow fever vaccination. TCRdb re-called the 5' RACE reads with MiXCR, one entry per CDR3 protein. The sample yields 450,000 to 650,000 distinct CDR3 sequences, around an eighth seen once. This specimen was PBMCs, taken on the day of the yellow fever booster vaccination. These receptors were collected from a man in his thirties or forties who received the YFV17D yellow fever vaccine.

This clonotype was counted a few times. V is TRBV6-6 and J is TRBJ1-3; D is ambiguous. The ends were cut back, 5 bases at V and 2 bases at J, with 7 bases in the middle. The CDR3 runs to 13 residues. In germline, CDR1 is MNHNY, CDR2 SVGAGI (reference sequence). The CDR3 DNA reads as TGTGCCAGCAGTGACACAGCTGGAAACACCATATATTTT. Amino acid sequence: CASSDTAGNTIYF.

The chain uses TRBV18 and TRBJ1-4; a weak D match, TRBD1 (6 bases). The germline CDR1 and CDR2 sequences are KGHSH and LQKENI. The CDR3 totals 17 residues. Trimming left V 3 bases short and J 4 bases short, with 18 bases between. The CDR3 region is CASSPGSRGAFNEKLFF. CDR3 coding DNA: TGTGCCAGCTCACCGGGAAGCAGGGGCGCATTTAATGAAAAACTGTTTTTT.

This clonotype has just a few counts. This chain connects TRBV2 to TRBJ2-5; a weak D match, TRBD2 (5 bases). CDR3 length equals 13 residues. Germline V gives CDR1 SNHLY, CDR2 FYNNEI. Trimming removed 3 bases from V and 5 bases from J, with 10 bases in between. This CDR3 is CASSDERAETQYF. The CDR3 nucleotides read TGTGCCAGCAGTGATGAGAGGGCGGAGACCCAGTACTTC.

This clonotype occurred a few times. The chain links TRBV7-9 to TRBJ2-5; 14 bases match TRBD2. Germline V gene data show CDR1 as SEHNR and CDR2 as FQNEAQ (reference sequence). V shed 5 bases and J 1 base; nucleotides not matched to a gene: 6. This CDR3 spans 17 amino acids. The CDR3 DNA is TGTGCCAGCAGCAAGAGGACTAGCGGGAGGTTCCAAGAGACCCAGTACTTC. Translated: CASSKRTSGRFQETQYF.

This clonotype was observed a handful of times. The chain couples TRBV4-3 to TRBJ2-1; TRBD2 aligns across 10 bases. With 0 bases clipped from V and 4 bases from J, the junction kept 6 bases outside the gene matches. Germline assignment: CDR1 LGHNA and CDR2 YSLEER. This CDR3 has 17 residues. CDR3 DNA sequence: TGCGCCAGCAGCCAAGATCAGCTAGCGGGAGTGTACAATGAGCAGTTCTTC. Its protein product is CASSQDQLAGVYNEQFF.

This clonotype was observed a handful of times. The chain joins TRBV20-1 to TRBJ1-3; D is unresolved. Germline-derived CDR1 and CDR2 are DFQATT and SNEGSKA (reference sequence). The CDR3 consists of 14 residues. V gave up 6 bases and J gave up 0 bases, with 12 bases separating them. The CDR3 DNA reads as TGCAGTGCAACAAATCTGATCTCTGGAAACACCATATATTTT. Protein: CSATNLISGNTIYF.

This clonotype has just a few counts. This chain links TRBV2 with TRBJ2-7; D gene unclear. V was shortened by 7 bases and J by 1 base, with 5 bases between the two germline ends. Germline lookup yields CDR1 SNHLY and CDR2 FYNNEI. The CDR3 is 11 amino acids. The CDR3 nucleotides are TGTGCCAGCACAATATCCTACGAGCAGTACTTC. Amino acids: CASTISYEQYF.

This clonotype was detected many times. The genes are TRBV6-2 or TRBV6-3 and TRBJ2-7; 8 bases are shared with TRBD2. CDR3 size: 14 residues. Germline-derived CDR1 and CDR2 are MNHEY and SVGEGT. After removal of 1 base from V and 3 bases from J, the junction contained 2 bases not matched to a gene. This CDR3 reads CASSYWSGSYEQYF. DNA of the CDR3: TGTGCCAGCAGTTACTGGAGCGGGAGCTACGAGCAGTACTTC.

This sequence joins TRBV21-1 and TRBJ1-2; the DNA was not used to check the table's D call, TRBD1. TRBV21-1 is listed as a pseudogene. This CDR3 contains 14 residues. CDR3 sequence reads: CASSKSDRVHGYTF. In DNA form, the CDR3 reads TGTGCCAGCAGCAAAAGTGACAGGGTCCATGGCTACACCTTC.

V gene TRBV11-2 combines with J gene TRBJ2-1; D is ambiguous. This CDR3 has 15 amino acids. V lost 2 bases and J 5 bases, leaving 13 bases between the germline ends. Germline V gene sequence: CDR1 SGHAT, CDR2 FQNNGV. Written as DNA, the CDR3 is TGTGCCAGCAGCTTACAGCCCGAAGCGCACAATGAGCAGTTCTTC. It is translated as CASSLQPEAHNEQFF.

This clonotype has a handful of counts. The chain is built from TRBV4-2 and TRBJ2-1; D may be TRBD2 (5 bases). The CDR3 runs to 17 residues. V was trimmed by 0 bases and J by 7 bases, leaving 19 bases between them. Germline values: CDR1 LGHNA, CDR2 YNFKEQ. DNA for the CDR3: TGTGCCAGCAGCCAAGATCCTTCTAGCCACCTGGGGAATGAGCAGTTCTTC. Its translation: CASSQDPSSHLGNEQFF.

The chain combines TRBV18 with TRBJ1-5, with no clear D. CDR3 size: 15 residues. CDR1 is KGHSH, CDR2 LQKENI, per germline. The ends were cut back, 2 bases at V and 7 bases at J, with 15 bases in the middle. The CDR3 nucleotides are TGTGCCAGCTCACCAACTAGGCAGGCCGGGCAGCCCCAGCATTTT. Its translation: CASSPTRQAGQPQHF.

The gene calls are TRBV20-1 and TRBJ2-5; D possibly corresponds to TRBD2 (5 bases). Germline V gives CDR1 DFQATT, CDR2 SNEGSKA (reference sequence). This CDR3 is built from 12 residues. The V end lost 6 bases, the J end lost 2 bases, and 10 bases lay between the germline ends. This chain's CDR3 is CSAILVQETQYF. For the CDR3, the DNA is TGCAGTGCGATACTAGTTCAAGAGACCCAGTACTTC.

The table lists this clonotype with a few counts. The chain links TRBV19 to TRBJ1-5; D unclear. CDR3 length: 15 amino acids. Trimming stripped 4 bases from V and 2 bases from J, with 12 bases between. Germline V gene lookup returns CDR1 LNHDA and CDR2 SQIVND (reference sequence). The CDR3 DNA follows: TGTGCCAGTAGTAGCAAGGGAGGAGGCAATCAGCCCCAGCATTTT. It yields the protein CASSSKGGGNQPQHF.

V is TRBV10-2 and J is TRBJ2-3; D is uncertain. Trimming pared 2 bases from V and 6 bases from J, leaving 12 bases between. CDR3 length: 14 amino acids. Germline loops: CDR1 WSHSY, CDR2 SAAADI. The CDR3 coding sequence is TGCGCCAGCAGTGAGGATTGGTTTGGGGATACGCAGTATTTT. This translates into CASSEDWFGDTQYF.

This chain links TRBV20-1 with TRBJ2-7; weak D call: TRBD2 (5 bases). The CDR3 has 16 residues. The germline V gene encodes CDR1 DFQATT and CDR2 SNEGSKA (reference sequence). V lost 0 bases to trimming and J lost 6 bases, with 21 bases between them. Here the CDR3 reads CSARDRIATPKPEQYF. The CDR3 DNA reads TGCAGTGCTAGAGATCGGATAGCGACCCCCAAGCCCGAGCAGTACTTC.